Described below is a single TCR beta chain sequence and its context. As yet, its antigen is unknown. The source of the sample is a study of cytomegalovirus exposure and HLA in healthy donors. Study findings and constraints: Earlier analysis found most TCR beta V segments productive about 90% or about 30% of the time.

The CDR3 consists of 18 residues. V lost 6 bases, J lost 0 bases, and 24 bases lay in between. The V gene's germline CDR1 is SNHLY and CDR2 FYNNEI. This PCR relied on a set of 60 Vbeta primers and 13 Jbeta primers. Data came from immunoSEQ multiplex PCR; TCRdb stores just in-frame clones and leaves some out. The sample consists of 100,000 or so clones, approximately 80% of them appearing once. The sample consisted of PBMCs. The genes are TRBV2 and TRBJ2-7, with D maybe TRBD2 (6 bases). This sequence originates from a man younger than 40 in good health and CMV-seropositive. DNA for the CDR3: TGTGCCAGCAGCGGGGGTTCCCCTTCGCAGGCGAGCTCCTACGAGCAGTACTTC. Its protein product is CASSGGSPSQASSYEQYF. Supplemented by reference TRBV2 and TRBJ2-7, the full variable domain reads EPEVTQTPSHQVTQMGQEVILRCVPISNHLYFYWYRQILGQKVEFLVSFYNNEISEKSEIFDDQFSVERPDGSNFTLKIRSTKLEDSAMYFCASSGGSPSQASSYEQYFGPGTRLTVT.